This T cell receptor beta chain derives from a study of T-cell reconstitution after alpha-beta-depleted transplantation in children. Preparation of the TCRbeta library was carried out with unique molecular identifiers. TCRdb re-called the PCR reads through MiXCR, storing one row per CDR3 protein. The sample has 240,000 or so distinct CDR3 sequences; around 12% are singletons. Sequencing was performed on PBMCs from the stem cell graft donor, taken from the stem cell graft. This TCR derives from a human donor who donated a stem cell graft to a child with acute lymphoblastic leukemia.

CDR3 sequence: CAWSVGMGETQYF. The CDR3 nucleotides are TGTGCCTGGAGTGTAGGCATGGGCGAGACCCAGTACTTC. This chain links TRBV30 with TRBJ2-5; D is ambiguous. The CDR3 has 13 residues. V was clipped by 0 bases and J by 5 bases, with 10 bases between them. CDR1 and CDR2 from the germline V gene are GTSNPN and SVGIG (reference sequence). Full variable domain (missing parts from reference TRBV30 and TRBJ2-5): SQTIHQWPATLVQPVGSPLSLECTVEGTSNPNLYWYRQAAGRGLQLLFYSVGIGQISSEVPQNLSASRPQDRQFILSSKKLLLSDSGFYLCAWSVGMGETQYFGPGTRLLVL.